This TCR beta chain derives from a study of radiotherapy plus CTLA-4 blockade in lung cancer. Study-wide background: Of all patients, approximately 17% responded objectively and about 34% showed disease control. Overall study findings and caveats: Early blood T cell clone dynamics reportedly forecast response best, with interferon-beta.

Germline CDR1 LNHDA, CDR2 SQIVND (reference sequence). V lost 6 bases and J 7 bases, leaving 12 bases between the germline ends. CDR3 length: 12 residues. The data were produced by immunoSEQ multiplex PCR, yet TCRdb's version contains in-frame clones alone and is incomplete. The repertoire holds around 42,000 clones, around 63% seen once, with approximately 17% in the top ten. By proportion, this clone is medium-sized (0.01 to 0.1%). Its antigen is undetermined. Focal radiation and CTLA-4 blockade (ipilimumab) were tested in chemo-refractory metastatic non-small-cell lung cancer patients. Sequences were derived from peripheral blood, sampled from a patient treated with radiotherapy plus ipilimumab. The J gene is TRBJ1-2, the V gene TRBV19; the D gene is possibly TRBD1 (5 bases). The clonotype was recovered from a human donor with non-small cell lung cancer who had a partial response to radiotherapy plus ipilimumab. CDR3 residues: CASRQVSGGYTF. DNA for the CDR3: TGTGCCAGTAGACAGGTCTCGGGTGGCTACACCTTC. The full variable domain, in which reference TRBV19 and TRBJ1-2 provide the parts outside the CDR3, is DGGITQSPKYLFRKEGQNVTLSCEQNLNHDAMYWYRQDPGQGLRLIYYSQIVNDFQKGDIAEGYSVSREKKESFPLTVTSAQKNPTAFYLCASRQVSGGYTFGSGTRLTVV.